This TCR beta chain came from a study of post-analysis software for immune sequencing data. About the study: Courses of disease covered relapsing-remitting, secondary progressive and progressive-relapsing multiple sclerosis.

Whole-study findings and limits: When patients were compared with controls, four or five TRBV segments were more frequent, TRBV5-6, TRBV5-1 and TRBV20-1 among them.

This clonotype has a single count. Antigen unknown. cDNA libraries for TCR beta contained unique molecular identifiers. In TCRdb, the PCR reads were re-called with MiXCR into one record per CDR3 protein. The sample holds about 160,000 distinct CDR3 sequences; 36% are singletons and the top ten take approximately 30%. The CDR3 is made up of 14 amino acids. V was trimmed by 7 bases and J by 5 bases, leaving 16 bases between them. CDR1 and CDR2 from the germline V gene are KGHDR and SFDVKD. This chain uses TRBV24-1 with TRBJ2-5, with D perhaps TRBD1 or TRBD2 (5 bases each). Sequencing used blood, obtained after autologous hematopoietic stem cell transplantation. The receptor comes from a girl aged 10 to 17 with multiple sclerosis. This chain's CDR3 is CATRGTPDLETQYF. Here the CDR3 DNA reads TGTGCCACCAGAGGGACGCCTGACCTGGAGACCCAGTACTTC.